This TCR beta chain emerged from a study of blood T cell repertoires in COVID-19. The V and J ends lost 3 bases and 8 bases, in that order; junction bases with no gene match: 13. Germline-derived CDR1 and CDR2 are SGDLS and YYNGEE. The CDR3 spans 16 residues. The assay was immunoSEQ multiplex PCR, and TCRdb's table has in-frame clones only and misses some. Of 80,000 to 95,000 clones listed, approximately 77% were seen once; the top ten hold approximately 9.2%. The J gene is TRBJ1-4, the V gene TRBV9; 7 bases are shared with TRBD1. Material for sequencing was peripheral blood. This clonotype was sampled from a woman older than 75 with acute or convalescent COVID-19. The CDR3 DNA follows: TGTGCCAGCAGCGCCCGACTAACAGGGGTGGGGGAAAAACTGTTTTTT. The encoded protein is CASSARLTGVGEKLFF.